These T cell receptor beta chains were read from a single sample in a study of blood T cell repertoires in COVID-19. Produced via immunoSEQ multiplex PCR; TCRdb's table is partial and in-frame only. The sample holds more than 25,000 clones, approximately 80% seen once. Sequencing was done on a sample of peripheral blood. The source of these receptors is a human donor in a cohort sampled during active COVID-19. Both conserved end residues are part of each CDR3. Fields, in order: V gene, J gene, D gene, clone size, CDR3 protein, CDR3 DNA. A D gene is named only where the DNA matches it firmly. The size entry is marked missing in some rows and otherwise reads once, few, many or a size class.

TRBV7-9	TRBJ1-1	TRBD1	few	CASTPTRGQVNTEAFF	TGTGCCAGCACCCCAACCCGAGGACAGGTGAACACTGAAGCTTTCTTT
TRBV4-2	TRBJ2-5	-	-	CASSQDLRLAETQYF	TGTGCCAGCAGCCAAGATTTGAGGCTAGCAGAGACCCAGTACTTC
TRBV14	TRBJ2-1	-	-	CASSQPGRRGSYNEQFF	TGTGCCAGCAGCCAACCTGGCCGGCGCGGATCCTACAATGAGCAGTTCTTC
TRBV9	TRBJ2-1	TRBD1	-	CASSAQTGRNEQFF	TGTGCCAGCAGCGCCCAGACAGGGCGCAATGAGCAGTTCTTC
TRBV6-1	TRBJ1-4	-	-	CASSEYVEGEKLFF	TGTGCCAGCAGTGAGTACGTGGAGGGTGAAAAACTGTTTTTT
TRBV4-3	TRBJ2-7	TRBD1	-	CASSQDVQGGDRQSYEQYF	TGCGCCAGCAGCCAAGATGTACAGGGGGGCGATCGCCAATCCTACGAGCAGTACTTC
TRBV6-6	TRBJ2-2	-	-	CASSYSLSSGELFF	TGTGCCAGCAGTTACTCCCTAAGCTCCGGGGAGCTGTTTTTT
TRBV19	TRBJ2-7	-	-	CATSGSRNPYEQYF	TGTGCCACCTCGGGGTCTAGGAATCCCTACGAGCAGTACTTC
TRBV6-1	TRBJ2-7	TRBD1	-	CASSVSNGQVDYEQYF	TGTGCCAGCAGTGTTTCCAACGGACAGGTGGACTACGAGCAGTACTTC
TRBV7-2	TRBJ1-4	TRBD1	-	CASRADRSNEKLFF	TGTGCCAGCAGGGCGGACAGGTCTAATGAAAAACTGTTTTTT
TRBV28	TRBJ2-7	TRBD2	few	CASSSPSSGRGLTPYEQYF	TGTGCCAGCAGTTCCCCTTCTAGCGGGCGGGGACTAACACCCTACGAGCAGTACTTC
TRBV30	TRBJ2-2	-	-	CAWSAWGHTGELFF	TGTGCCTGGAGTGCGTGGGGGCACACCGGGGAGCTGTTTTTT
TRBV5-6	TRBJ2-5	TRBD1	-	CASSLETRGPGETQYF	TGTGCCAGCAGCTTGGAGACCAGGGGGCCGGGGGAGACCCAGTACTTC
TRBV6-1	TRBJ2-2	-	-	CASSEKSLSHGELFF	TGTGCCAGCAGTGAAAAGTCACTTTCCCACGGGGAGCTGTTTTTT
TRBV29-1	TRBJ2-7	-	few	CSVPLEDSYEQYF	TGCAGCGTCCCCCTCGAGGACTCCTACGAGCAGTACTTC
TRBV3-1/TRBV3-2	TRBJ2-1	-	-	CASRTTTTNEQFF	TGTGCCAGCAGAACAACTACGACCAATGAGCAGTTCTTC
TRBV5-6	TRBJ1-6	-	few	CASSRGQRPSDSPLHF	TGTGCCAGCAGCCGAGGACAGAGGCCGTCGGATTCACCCCTCCACTTT
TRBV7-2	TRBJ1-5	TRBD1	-	CASSRDRDNQPQHF	TGTGCCAGCAGCCGGGACAGGGACAATCAGCCCCAGCATTTT
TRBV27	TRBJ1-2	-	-	CASSSMGGAANYGYTF	TGTGCCAGCAGTTCGATGGGAGGGGCAGCGAATTATGGCTACACCTTC
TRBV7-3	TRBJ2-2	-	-	CASSLGLANTGELFF	TGTGCCAGCAGCTTAGGGCTAGCTAACACCGGGGAGCTGTTTTTT
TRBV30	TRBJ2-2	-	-	CAWRRDIVFANTGELFF	TGTGCCTGGCGCCGGGACATAGTGTTCGCGAACACCGGGGAGCTGTTTTTT
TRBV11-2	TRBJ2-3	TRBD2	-	CASSSPGGLMADTQYF	TGTGCCAGCAGCTCCCCGGGGGGGCTAATGGCAGATACGCAGTATTTT
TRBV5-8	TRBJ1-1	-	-	CASSTWGVGSGLGEAFF	TGTGCCAGCAGCACTTGGGGGGTAGGCAGTGGATTAGGTGAAGCTTTCTTT
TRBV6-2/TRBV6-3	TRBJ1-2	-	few	CASSYGRSQYGYTF	TGTGCCAGCAGTTACGGGAGGAGTCAATATGGCTACACCTTC
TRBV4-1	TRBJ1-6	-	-	CASSLIFLGAGDSPLHF	TGCGCCAGCAGCCTTATTTTTTTGGGGGCGGGTGATTCACCCCTCCACTTT
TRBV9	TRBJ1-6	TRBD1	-	CASSPRQGTASPLHF	TGTGCCAGCAGCCCAAGACAGGGCACGGCTTCACCCCTCCACTTT
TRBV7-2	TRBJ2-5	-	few	CASSRGTEETQYF	TGTGCCAGCAGCCGGGGGACAGAAGAGACCCAGTACTTC
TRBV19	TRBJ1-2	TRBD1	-	CASSRRDRLRVYGYTF	TGTGCCAGTAGTAGGCGGGACAGGCTGAGGGTCTATGGCTACACCTTC
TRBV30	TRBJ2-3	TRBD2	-	CAWSGLAGGPLDTQYF	TGTGCCTGGAGCGGACTAGCGGGAGGGCCGTTAGATACGCAGTATTTT
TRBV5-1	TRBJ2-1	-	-	CASSLGREIDEQFF	TGCGCCAGCAGCTTGGGACGGGAAATCGATGAGCAGTTCTTC
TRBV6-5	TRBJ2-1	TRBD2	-	CASSWGGSGDNEQFF	TGTGCCAGCAGCTGGGGCGGGAGCGGGGACAATGAGCAGTTCTTC
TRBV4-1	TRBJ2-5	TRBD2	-	CASSQVHAGLGETQYF	TGCGCCAGCAGCCAAGTCCACGCGGGACTAGGGGAGACCCAGTACTTC
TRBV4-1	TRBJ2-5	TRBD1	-	CASNSGTGAETQYF	TGCGCCAGCAATTCCGGGACAGGGGCAGAGACCCAGTACTTC
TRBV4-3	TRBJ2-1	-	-	CASSQVMENEQFF	TGCGCCAGCAGCCAAGTTATGGAGAATGAGCAGTTCTTC
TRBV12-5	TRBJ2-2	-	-	CASGLGYGSSPGELFF	TGTGCTAGTGGTTTGGGGTACGGGTCTTCCCCCGGGGAGCTGTTTTTT
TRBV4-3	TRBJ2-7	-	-	CASSQDRTGVRNEQYF	TGCGCCAGCAGCCAAGATAGAACGGGGGTTAGGAACGAGCAGTACTTC
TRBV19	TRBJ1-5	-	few	CATASTGYQSNQPQHF	TGTGCCACCGCATCTACAGGGTACCAAAGCAATCAGCCCCAGCATTTT
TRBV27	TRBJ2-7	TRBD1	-	CASSFFRDRYEQYF	TGTGCCAGCAGTTTCTTCCGGGACAGGTACGAGCAGTACTTC